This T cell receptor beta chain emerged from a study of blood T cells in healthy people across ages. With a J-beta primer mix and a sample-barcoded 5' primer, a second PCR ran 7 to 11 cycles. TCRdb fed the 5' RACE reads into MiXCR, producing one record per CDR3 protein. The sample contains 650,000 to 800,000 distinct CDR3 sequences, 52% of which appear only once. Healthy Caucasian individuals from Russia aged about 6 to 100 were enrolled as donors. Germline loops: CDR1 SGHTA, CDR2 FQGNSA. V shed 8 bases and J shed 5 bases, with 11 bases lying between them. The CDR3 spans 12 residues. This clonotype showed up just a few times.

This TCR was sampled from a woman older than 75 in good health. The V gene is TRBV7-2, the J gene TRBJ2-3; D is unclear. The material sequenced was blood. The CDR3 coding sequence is TGTGCCAGCGGGATAACAGAAGATACGCAGTATTTT. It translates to CASGITEDTQYF.